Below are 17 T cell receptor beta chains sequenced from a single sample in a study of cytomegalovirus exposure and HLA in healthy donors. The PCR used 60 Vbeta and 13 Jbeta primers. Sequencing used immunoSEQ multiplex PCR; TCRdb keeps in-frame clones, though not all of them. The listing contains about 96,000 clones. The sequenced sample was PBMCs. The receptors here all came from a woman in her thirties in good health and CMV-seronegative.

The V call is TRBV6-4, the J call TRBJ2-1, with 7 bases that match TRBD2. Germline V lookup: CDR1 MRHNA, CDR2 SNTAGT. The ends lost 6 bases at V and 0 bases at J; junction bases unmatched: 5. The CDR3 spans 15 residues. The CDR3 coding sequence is TGTGCCAGCAGCCCTAGCGGTGGCTCCTACAATGAGCAGTTCTTC. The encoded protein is CASSPSGGSYNEQFF.

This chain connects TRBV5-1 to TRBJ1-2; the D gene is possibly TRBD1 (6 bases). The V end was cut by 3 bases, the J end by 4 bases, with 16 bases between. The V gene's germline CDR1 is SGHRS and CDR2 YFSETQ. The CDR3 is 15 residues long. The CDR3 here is CASSSETGTGYGYTF. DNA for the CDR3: TGCGCCAGCAGCTCGGAGACAGGTACGGGCTATGGCTACACCTTC.

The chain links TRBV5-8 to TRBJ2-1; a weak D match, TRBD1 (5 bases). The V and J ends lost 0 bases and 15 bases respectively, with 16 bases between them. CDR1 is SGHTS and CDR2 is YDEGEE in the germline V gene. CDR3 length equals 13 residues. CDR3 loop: CASSLVGVGRVFF. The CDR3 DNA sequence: TGTGCCAGCAGCTTGGTAGGGGTAGGACGGGTGTTCTTC.

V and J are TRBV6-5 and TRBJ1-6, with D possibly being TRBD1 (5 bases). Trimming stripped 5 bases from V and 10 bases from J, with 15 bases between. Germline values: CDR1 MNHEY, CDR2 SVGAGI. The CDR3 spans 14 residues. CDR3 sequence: CASSRGGFESPLHF. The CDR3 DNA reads TGTGCCAGCAGTCGGGGGGGTTTTGAGTCACCCCTCCACTTT.

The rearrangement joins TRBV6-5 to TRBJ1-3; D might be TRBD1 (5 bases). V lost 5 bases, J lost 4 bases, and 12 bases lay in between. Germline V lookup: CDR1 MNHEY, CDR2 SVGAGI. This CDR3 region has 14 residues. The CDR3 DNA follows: TGTGCCAGCAGTCTCGACAGAAAAGGAAACACCATATATTTT. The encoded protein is CASSLDRKGNTIYF.

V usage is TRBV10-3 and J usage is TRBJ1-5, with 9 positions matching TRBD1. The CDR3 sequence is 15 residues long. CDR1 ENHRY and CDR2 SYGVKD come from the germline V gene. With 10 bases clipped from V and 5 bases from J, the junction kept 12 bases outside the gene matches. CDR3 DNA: TGTGCCACGCTACCGGGACAGGGTGATCATCAGCCCCAGCATTTT. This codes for CATLPGQGDHQPQHF.

For the CDR3, the DNA is TGTGCCAGCATGGGAGGACAGGGGGCGCGAACTGAAGCTTTCTTT. Its translation: CASMGGQGARTEAFF. The V call is TRBV2, the J call TRBJ1-1, with 11 bases matching TRBD1. This CDR3 has 15 amino acids. V lost 7 bases to trimming and J lost 5 bases; unmatched junction nucleotides: 9. Germline loops: CDR1 SNHLY, CDR2 FYNNEI.

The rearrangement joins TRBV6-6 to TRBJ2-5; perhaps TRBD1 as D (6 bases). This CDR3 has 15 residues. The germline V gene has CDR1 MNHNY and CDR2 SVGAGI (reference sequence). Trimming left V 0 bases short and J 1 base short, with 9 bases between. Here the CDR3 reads CASSYSGATQETQYF. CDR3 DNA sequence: TGTGCCAGCAGTTACTCGGGGGCGACCCAAGAGACCCAGTACTTC.

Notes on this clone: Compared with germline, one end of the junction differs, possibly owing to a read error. The CDR3 is CASLGLLPYKQYF. In DNA form, the CDR3 reads TGTGCCAGCCTGGGACTTCTCCCCTACAAGCAGTACTTC. The J gene is TRBJ2-7, the V gene TRBV2; TRBD2 might be the D (6 bases). Germline-derived CDR1 and CDR2 are SNHLY and FYNNEI. This CDR3 spans 13 amino acids.

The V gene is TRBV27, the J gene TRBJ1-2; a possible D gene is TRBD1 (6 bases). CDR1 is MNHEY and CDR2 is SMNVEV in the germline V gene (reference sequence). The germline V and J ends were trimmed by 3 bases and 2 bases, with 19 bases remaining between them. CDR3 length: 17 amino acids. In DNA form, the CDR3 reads TGTGCCAGCAGTTTTAAATCGGGACACAAAACGAACTATGGCTACACCTTC. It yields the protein CASSFKSGHKTNYGYTF.

This chain's CDR3 is CASSSSGTGGGEPQHF. The CDR3 DNA sequence: TGTGCCAGCAGTTCCTCCGGGACAGGGGGCGGGGAGCCCCAGCATTTT. This chain connects TRBV28 to TRBJ1-5; 12 bases are shared with TRBD1. Losses at the gene ends were 4 bases for V and 8 bases for J; bases not matched to a gene: 9. CDR1 is MDHEN, CDR2 SYDVKM, per germline. The CDR3 is 16 amino acids.

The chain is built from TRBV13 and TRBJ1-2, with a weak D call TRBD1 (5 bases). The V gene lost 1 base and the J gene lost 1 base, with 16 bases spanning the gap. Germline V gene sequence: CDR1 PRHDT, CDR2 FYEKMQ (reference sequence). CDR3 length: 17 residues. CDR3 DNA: TGTGCCAGCAGCTTAGCCTTTTATCCGGGGGGTAACTATGGCTACACCTTC. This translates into CASSLAFYPGGNYGYTF.

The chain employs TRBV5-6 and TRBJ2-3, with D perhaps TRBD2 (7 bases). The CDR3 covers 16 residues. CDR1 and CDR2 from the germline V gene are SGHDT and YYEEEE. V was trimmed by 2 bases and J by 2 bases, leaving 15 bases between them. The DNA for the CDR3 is TGTGCCAGCAGCTTTATGTCGGGGGGCGCCACAGATACGCAGTATTTT. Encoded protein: CASSFMSGGATDTQYF.

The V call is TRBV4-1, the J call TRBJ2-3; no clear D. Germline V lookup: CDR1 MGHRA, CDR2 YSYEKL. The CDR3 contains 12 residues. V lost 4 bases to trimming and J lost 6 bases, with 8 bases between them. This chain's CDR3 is CASSRGWDTQYF. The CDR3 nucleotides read TGCGCCAGCAGCCGAGGATGGGATACGCAGTATTTT.

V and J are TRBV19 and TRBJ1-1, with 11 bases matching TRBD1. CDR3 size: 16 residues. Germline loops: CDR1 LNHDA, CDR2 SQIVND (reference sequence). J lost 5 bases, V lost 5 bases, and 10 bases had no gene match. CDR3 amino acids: CASSPSRDRGWTEAFF. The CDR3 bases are TGTGCCAGTAGTCCGTCCCGGGACAGGGGGTGGACTGAAGCTTTCTTT.

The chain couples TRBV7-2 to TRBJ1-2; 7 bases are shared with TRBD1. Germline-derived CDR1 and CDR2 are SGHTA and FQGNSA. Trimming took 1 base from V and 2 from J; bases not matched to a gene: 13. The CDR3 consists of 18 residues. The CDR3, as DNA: TGTGCCAGCAGCTTAGGGGGACAGAAACTGGACAGGAACTATGGCTACACCTTC. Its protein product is CASSLGGQKLDRNYGYTF.

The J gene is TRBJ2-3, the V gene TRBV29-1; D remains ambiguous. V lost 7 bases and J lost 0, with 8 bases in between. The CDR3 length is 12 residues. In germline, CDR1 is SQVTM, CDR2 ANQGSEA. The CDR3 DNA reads TGCAGCGCTGCCAGTAGCACAGATACGCAGTATTTT. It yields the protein CSAASSTDTQYF.